This T cell receptor (beta chain) was sequenced for a study of blood T cell repertoires in COVID-19. Turning to the study itself: PBMCs, B-cell-depleted T cells, or T cells provided the cDNA or gDNA that made up the material.

This clone was seen just once. Germline V gene sequence: CDR1 MNHEY, CDR2 SVGAGI. The length of the CDR3 is 14 residues. Trimming cost V 2 bases and J 7 bases, with 12 bases left between them. Authors' processing steps: Reference gene primer amplification gave estimated nucleated cell counts. Libraries were prepared by immunoSEQ multiplex PCR; TCRdb keeps only in-frame clonotypes and omits some of them. The V and J calls and clone size come from that table; D and trimming were worked out from the DNA. Seen here are around 250,000 clones, about 86% observed once, and the top ten hold 6.2%. This TCR derives from a man aged 55 to 69 with acute or convalescent COVID-19. Specimen: peripheral blood. V and J are TRBV6-5 and TRBJ1-5; D gene uncertain. CDR3 region: CASSYGEGWQPQHF. CDR3 sequence (DNA): TGTGCCAGCAGTTACGGTGAGGGCTGGCAGCCCCAGCATTTT.